Following are 25 T cell receptor beta chains from one sample sequenced in a study of glioma-infiltrating T cells after dendritic cell vaccination. Clones were read by immunoSEQ multiplex PCR, and TCRdb kept only the in-frame ones, dropping some. The sample yields 80,000 to 100,000 clones, 79% seen once. Sequenced here: blood, sampled before dendritic cell vaccination. The source of these receptors is a human donor with glioblastoma.

The rearrangement uses TRBV11-3 and TRBJ2-7, with a possible D match to TRBD2 (5 bases). Germline values: CDR1 SGHNT, CDR2 YENEEA. The CDR3 has 17 amino acids. V lost 5 bases, J lost 4 bases, and 24 bases lay in between. As DNA, the CDR3 is TGTGCCAGCAGCCCTTCTTTATTGCTAGCTAAGGTATACGAGCAGTACTTC. Protein sequence: CASSPSLLLAKVYEQYF.

CDR3 DNA: TGTGCCAGCAGTGTACAGCGGGGAGCTGGCGAGCAGTACTTC. Its translation: CASSVQRGAGEQYF. The rearrangement uses TRBV2 and TRBJ2-7; 7 bases align to TRBD2. CDR1 is SNHLY, CDR2 FYNNEI, per germline. V gave up 4 bases and J gave up 6 bases; unmatched junction bases: 9. The CDR3 sequence is 14 residues long.

The chain has TRBV5-1 and TRBJ2-6; 9 positions agree with TRBD1. Germline CDR1 and CDR2: SGHRS and YFSETQ. Trimming at V came to 3 bases and at J to 2 bases, leaving 18 bases not matched to a gene. This CDR3 has 21 amino acids. This chain's CDR3 is CASSYFTGGTGGAAGANVLTF. DNA for the CDR3: TGCGCCAGCAGCTATTTTACAGGCGGCACAGGGGGCGCGGCTGGGGCCAACGTCCTGACTTTC.

This clone was seen once. CDR3 sequence: CASSIFNPIAGGFNEQFF. The CDR3 coding sequence is TGTGCCAGCAGCATATTTAATCCCATAGCGGGGGGGTTCAATGAGCAGTTCTTC. The chain uses TRBV2 and TRBJ2-1; TRBD2 aligns across 11 bases. Looked up from germline, CDR1 is SNHLY and CDR2 is FYNNEI. The CDR3 spans 18 residues. V lost 6 bases to trimming and J lost 6 bases; unmatched junction nucleotides: 16.

The V and J genes are TRBV7-9 and TRBJ2-1, with 8 bases fitting TRBD1. Germline V lookup: CDR1 SEHNR, CDR2 FQNEAQ (reference sequence). The trim removed 5 bases at V and 1 base at J, leaving 7 bases unmatched. This CDR3 region has 16 residues. This chain's CDR3 is CASSGQGSGSYNEQFF. In DNA form, the CDR3 reads TGTGCCAGCAGCGGACAGGGTTCGGGTTCCTACAATGAGCAGTTCTTC.

The CDR3 reads CASSLVTGGTNNYGYTF. CDR3 sequence (DNA): TGTGCCAGCAGCTTGGTCACAGGGGGAACTAATAACTATGGCTACACCTTC. This chain joins TRBV7-8 and TRBJ1-2, with TRBD1 matching over 8 bases. V shed 3 bases, J shed 1 base, and the junction held 10 bases outside the gene matches. The CDR3 contains 17 residues. Germline CDR1 SGHVS, CDR2 FQNEAQ.

This chain links TRBV5-6 with TRBJ1-2; 7 bases map to TRBD1. This CDR3 is 15 amino acids long. Germline assignment: CDR1 SGHDT and CDR2 YYEEEE. J was trimmed by 5 bases and V by 0 bases; bases with no gene match: 7. Here the CDR3 DNA reads TGTGCCAGCAGCTTGGTGGCTACAGGGGTATATGGCTACACCTTC. Its translation: CASSLVATGVYGYTF.

The chain combines TRBV5-1 with TRBJ1-3, with 7 nucleotides matching TRBD1. J gave up 1 base and V 0 bases, and 4 bases lay outside the gene matches. CDR3 size: 16 residues. CDR1 is SGHRS, CDR2 YFSETQ, per germline. The CDR3 DNA reads TGCGCCAGCAGCTTGGAGTCAGGGGGATCTGGAAACACCATATATTTT. Translation gives CASSLESGGSGNTIYF.

This chain links TRBV5-8 with TRBJ1-2; the D gene is possibly TRBD1 (5 bases). V was trimmed by 7 bases and J by 5 bases, leaving 12 bases between them. Germline CDR1 is SGHTS and CDR2 is YDEGEE. CDR3 size: 12 residues. This chain's CDR3 is CASSRDSYGYTF. Here the CDR3 DNA reads TGTGCCAGCTCCAGGGACTCATATGGCTACACCTTC.

This chain uses TRBV25-1 with TRBJ1-3; weak D call: TRBD1 (5 bases). The CDR3 is made up of 17 amino acids. V lost 5 bases and J lost 0, with 17 bases in between. Germline values: CDR1 MGHDK, CDR2 SYGVNS. The CDR3 DNA follows: TGTGCCAGCAGTTGGGGCTTCTCCTCTTTCTCTGGAAACACCATATATTTT. This translates into CASSWGFSSFSGNTIYF.

This clone was observed a handful of times. The CDR3 DNA is TGTGCCAGCAGACCTCCAGCGGGAGGAACCAACAATGAGCAGTTCTTC. Translated, it gives CASRPPAGGTNNEQFF. V and J are TRBV7-2 and TRBJ2-1; 9 bases agree with TRBD2. The CDR3 is 16 amino acids. Germline CDR1 is SGHTA and CDR2 is FQGNSA. V lost 6 bases and J lost 5; bases outside the gene matches: 11.

The rearrangement joins TRBV6-5 to TRBJ2-5; 8 positions match TRBD2. This CDR3 is built from 13 residues. J was trimmed by 5 bases and V by 6 bases; bases with no gene match: 5. Germline values: CDR1 MNHEY, CDR2 SVGAGI. CDR3: CASSGRALETQYF. In DNA, the CDR3 is TGTGCCAGCAGCGGGAGGGCCCTGGAGACCCAGTACTTC.

The J gene is TRBJ2-1, the V gene TRBV10-3, with D possibly TRBD2 on 6 matching bases. The V gene lost 8 bases and the J gene lost 5 bases, with 16 bases spanning the gap. The V gene's germline CDR1 is ENHRY and CDR2 SYGVKD. CDR3 length equals 14 residues. The CDR3 loop reads CAIGGSSSHNEQFF. The DNA of the CDR3 is TGTGCCATCGGGGGGTCCTCGAGCCACAATGAGCAGTTCTTC.

The genes are TRBV19 and TRBJ1-5; 9 bases are a match to TRBD1. The V and J ends lost 7 bases and 7 bases, in that order; junction bases with no gene match: 8. CDR3 size: 14 residues. Looked up from germline, CDR1 is LNHDA and CDR2 is SQIVND (reference sequence). CDR3 nucleotide sequence: TGTGCCAGTAACTCCGGGACAGGGCCCCAGCCCCAGCATTTT. Translating gives CASNSGTGPQPQHF. The full variable domain, completed using reference TRBV19 and TRBJ1-5, is DGGITQSPKYLFRKEGQNVTLSCEQNLNHDAMYWYRQDPGQGLRLIYYSQIVNDFQKGDIAEGYSVSREKKESFPLTVTSAQKNPTAFYLCASNSGTGPQPQHFGDGTRLSIL.

The chain has TRBV10-3 and TRBJ1-2; TRBD1 matches at 8 bases. Germline values: CDR1 ENHRY, CDR2 SYGVKD. V shed 4 bases, J shed 3 bases, and the junction held 10 bases outside the gene matches. The CDR3 totals 16 residues. In nucleotides, the CDR3 is TGTGCCATCAGTGCTGGACAGGGAGCAATTTACTATGGCTACACCTTC. This translates into CAISAGQGAIYYGYTF.

This clone was seen a few times. This chain uses TRBV29-1 with TRBJ2-2; 11 bases are shared with TRBD2. V trimming: 6 bases; J trimming: 5 bases; junction bases outside the gene matches: 8. Germline CDR1 and CDR2: SQVTM and ANQGSEA. The CDR3 totals 15 residues. CDR3 in DNA: TGCAGCGTCGGGACTAGCGGTCTTCCAACCGGGGAGCTGTTTTTT. Translated, it gives CSVGTSGLPTGELFF.

The genes are TRBV7-8 and TRBJ1-2; a possible D gene is TRBD1 (5 bases). Germline lookup yields CDR1 SGHVS and CDR2 FQNEAQ. V dropped 5 bases and J dropped 6 bases, with 16 bases sitting between them. The CDR3 has 14 amino acids. For the CDR3, the DNA is TGTGCCAGCAGCCTGAATCGACAGATGGATGGCTACACCTTC. Amino acids: CASSLNRQMDGYTF. The whole variable domain, remainder taken from reference TRBV7-8 and TRBJ1-2, is GAGVSQSPRYKVAKRGQDVALRCDPISGHVSLFWYQQALGQGPEFLTYFQNEAQLDKSGLPSDRFFAERPEGSVSTLKIQRTQQEDSAVYLCASSLNRQMDGYTFGSGTRLTVV.

The genes are TRBV30 and TRBJ2-3, with 8 bases lining up with TRBD2. The trim removed 0 bases at V and 2 bases at J, leaving 7 bases unmatched. The CDR3 length is 16 residues. Germline V gene sequence: CDR1 GTSNPN, CDR2 SVGIG (reference sequence). The CDR3 region is CAWSVGAGVDTDTQYF. The CDR3, as DNA: TGTGCCTGGAGTGTAGGAGCGGGAGTCGACACAGATACGCAGTATTTT.

The rearrangement links TRBV10-3 to TRBJ1-4; possible D gene TRBD1, 5 bases. Trimming removed 2 bases at V and 5 bases at J, with 9 bases between. The germline gives CDR1 ENHRY, CDR2 SYGVKD. CDR3 length equals 14 residues. The CDR3 reads CAISEGAENEKLFF. The CDR3 coding sequence is TGTGCCATCAGTGAGGGGGCAGAGAATGAAAAACTGTTTTTT.

The chain has TRBV6-5 and TRBJ2-7; 8 bases are shared with TRBD1. This CDR3 has 15 residues. Per germline, CDR1 MNHEY and CDR2 SVGAGI. V gave up 10 bases and J gave up 4 bases; unmatched junction bases: 15. CDR3 sequence (DNA): TGTGCCACCCGCCCTCGACAGGGGTTGACGTACGAGCAGTACTTC. It specifies CATRPRQGLTYEQYF.

The table lists this clone with a count of one. V and J are TRBV9 and TRBJ1-2; D may be TRBD1 (5 bases). The CDR3 covers 16 residues. V gave up 0 bases and J gave up 2 bases, with 14 bases separating them. The germline V gene encodes CDR1 SGDLS and CDR2 YYNGEE. Here the CDR3 reads CASSVAGAGWNYGYTF. The CDR3 DNA is TGTGCCAGCAGCGTAGCGGGAGCAGGGTGGAACTATGGCTACACCTTC.

This chain links TRBV25-1 with TRBJ2-1; TRBD2 matches at 12 bases. V lost 7 bases, J lost 7 bases, and 8 bases stayed unmatched. The CDR3 loop spans 15 amino acids. Looked up from germline, CDR1 is MGHDK and CDR2 is SYGVNS. The CDR3 is CASTGGLAGSNEQFF. CDR3 DNA sequence: TGTGCCAGCACCGGCGGACTAGCGGGATCAAATGAGCAGTTCTTC.

This chain joins TRBV11-1 and TRBJ2-5; D is ambiguous. V lost 3 bases and J 5 bases, leaving 13 bases between the germline ends. This CDR3 has 14 amino acids. Germline-derived CDR1 and CDR2 are SGHAT and FQDESV (reference sequence). In DNA, the CDR3 is TGTGCCAGCAGCTTGGGTAGCTCCGATGAGACCCAGTACTTC. This gives the protein CASSLGSSDETQYF.

The J gene is TRBJ2-6, the V gene TRBV5-1; 7 bases map to TRBD2. The CDR3 sequence is 17 residues long. The germline V gene has CDR1 SGHRS and CDR2 YFSETQ. Trimming took 3 bases from V and 0 from J; bases not matched to a gene: 6. The CDR3 reads CASSWGGPNSGANVLTF. The CDR3 DNA follows: TGCGCCAGCAGCTGGGGGGGACCGAACTCTGGGGCCAACGTCCTGACTTTC.

The chain links TRBV5-4 to TRBJ2-1; 12 nucleotides line up with TRBD1. V lost 4 bases and J lost 7; bases outside the gene matches: 6. This CDR3 region has 15 residues. Germline values: CDR1 SGHNT, CDR2 YYREEE (reference sequence). The CDR3 coding sequence is TGTGCCAGCAGCCCGGGACAGGGGGCGCATAATGAGCAGTTCTTC. Its translation is CASSPGQGAHNEQFF.